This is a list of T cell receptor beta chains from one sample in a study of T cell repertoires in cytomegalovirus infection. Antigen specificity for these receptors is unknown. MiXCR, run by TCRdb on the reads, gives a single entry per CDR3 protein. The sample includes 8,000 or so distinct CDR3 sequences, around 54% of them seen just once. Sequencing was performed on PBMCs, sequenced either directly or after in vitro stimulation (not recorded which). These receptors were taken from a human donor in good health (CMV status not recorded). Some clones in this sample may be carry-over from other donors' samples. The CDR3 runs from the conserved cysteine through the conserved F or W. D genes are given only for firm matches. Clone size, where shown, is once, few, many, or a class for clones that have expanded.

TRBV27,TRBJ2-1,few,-,TGTGCCAGCAGTTTATCCGGGGGATACAATGAGCAGTTCTTC,CASSLSGGYNEQFF
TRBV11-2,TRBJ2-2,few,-,TGTGCCAGCAGCTTAATGGGGCCGGGGGAGCTGTTTTTT,CASSLMGPGELFF
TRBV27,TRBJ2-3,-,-,TGTGCCCGCAGTTCAGGGTCTGGGCATCCCCAGTATTTT,CARSSGSGHPQYF
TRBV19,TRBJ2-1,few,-,TGTGCATCTAGACCCTCCTATAGGACCCTTACAGGGAACTCCTACAATGAGCAGTTCTTC,CASRPSYRTLTGNSYNEQFF
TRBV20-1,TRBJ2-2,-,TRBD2,TGCAGTGCGACCGGGACTAGCGGAACCGGGGAGCTGTTTTTT,CSATGTSGTGELFF
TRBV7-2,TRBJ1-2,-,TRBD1,TGTGCCAGCAGCTTAGGGGACGTCAATCCGACAGGGTTGGGTAGTGGCGAACCCTTC,CASSLGDVNPTGLGSGEPF
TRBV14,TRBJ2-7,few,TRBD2,TGTGCCAGCAGCCAAGTTGGTAGCGGGGTCTACGAGCAGTACTTC,CASSQVGSGVYEQYF
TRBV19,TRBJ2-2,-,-,TGTGCCAGTAGCCCAGACGGCGGGGAGCTGTTTTTT,CASSPDGGELFF
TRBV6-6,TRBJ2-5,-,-,TGTGCCAGCAGTTACCGGGACGGAGAGACCCAGTACTTC,CASSYRDGETQYF
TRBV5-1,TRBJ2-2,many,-,TGCGCCAGCAGCTTCCAGGCAGGGAGCACCGGGGAGCTGTTTTTT,CASSFQAGSTGELFF
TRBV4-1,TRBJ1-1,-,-,TGTGCCAGCAGCCAAGAAACCGGGGCGCCGACTGAAGCTTTCTTT,CASSQETGAPTEAFF
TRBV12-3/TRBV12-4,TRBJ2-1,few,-,TGTGCCAGCAGCTCTAGCGTTTCATGGAATGAGCAGTTCTTC,CASSSSVSWNEQFF
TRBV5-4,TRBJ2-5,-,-,TGTGCCAGCAGCTCCGGACAGTTAGCCATGGAGACCCAGTACTTC,CASSSGQLAMETQYF
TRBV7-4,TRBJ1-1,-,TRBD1,TGTGCCAGCAGCTACCGGGACAGTGTGAACACTGAAGCTTTCTTT,CASSYRDSVNTEAFF
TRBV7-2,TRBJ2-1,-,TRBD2,TGTGCCAGCAGCTTCGAACTAGCGGGAGCTAATGAGCAGTTCTTC,CASSFELAGANEQFF
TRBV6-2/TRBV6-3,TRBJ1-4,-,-,TGTGCCAGCAGTGGAGCACGGACTGGAGGTGAAAAACTGTTTTTT,CASSGARTGGEKLFF
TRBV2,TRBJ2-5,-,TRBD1,TGTGCCAGCAGGGGGACAGCACAAGAGACCCAGTACTTC,CASRGTAQETQYF
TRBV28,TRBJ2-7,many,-,TGTGCCAGCACTCCCACCCAACTAGACTACGAGCAGTACTTC,CASTPTQLDYEQYF
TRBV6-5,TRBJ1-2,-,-,TGTGCCAGCAGTTACCTTCCGGGGGGCGACTATGGCTACACCTTC,CASSYLPGGDYGYTF
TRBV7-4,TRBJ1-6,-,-,TGTGCCAGCACCACCCTTTTGGGGAATTCACCCCTCCACTTT,CASTTLLGNSPLHF
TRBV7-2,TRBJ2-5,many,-,TGTGCCAGCAGCCTCCCGGGCTGGGCCCACCAAGAGACCCAGTACTTC,CASSLPGWAHQETQYF
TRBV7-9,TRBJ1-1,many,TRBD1,TGTGCCAGCAGCTCCTCAGGGGGCCCATGGCACACTGAAGCTTTCTTT,CASSSSGGPWHTEAFF
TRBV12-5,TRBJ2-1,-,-,TGTGCTAGTGGTTTGGGTCAGGGGGAGCAGTTCTTC,CASGLGQGEQFF
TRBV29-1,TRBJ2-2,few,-,TGCAGCGTTGTCGGGAGAGGGACCGGGGAGCTGTTTTTT,CSVVGRGTGELFF
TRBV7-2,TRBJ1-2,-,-,TGTGCCAGCAGCTTAGGGGACTTCACGCCTACAGTGTTGGGTAGTGGCTACACCTTC,CASSLGDFTPTVLGSGYTF
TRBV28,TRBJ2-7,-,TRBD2,TGTGCCAGCGAACCCTCTAGCGGATCTAGCTCCTACGAGCAGTACTTC,CASEPSSGSSSYEQYF
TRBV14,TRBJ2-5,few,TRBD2,TGTGCCAGCAGCCTAAGACTAGCGGGAGGAGAGACCCAGTACTTC,CASSLRLAGGETQYF
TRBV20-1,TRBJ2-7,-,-,TGCAGTTCTAGAGGGTGGGAGGTCCGCTCCTACGAGCCGTCCTTC,CSSRGWEVRSYEPSF
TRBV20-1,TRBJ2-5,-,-,TGCAGTGCTAGACCACGGACACAACAAGAGACCCAGTACTTC,CSARPRTQQETQYF
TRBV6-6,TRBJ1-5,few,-,TGTGCCGGCTCACCGTCCGGGGGGCACAATCAGCCCCAGCATTTT,CAGSPSGGHNQPQHF
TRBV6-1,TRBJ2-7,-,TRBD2,TGTGCCAGCTTGGGAAGGGGACTAGCGGGGTCCTACGAGCAGTACTTC,CASLGRGLAGSYEQYF
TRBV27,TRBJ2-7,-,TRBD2,TGTGCCAGCAGGGGATTAGCGGGACTGTGGCGTTACGAGCAGTACTTC,CASRGLAGLWRYEQYF
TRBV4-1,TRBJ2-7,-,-,TGCGCCAGCAGCCAAGCTCCTTCCGGGTTGCTTTACGAGCAGTACTTC,CASSQAPSGLLYEQYF
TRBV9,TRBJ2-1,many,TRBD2,TGTGCCAGCAGCGTAGGGTTAGGGACTAGCGGGAGAGTATCCTACAATGAGCAGTTCTTC,CASSVGLGTSGRVSYNEQFF
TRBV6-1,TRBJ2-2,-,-,TGTGCCAGCAGTGAATCCCTTGGGGGGGAGCTGTTTTTT,CASSESLGGELFF
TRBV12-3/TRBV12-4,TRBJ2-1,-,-,TGTGCCAGCAGCTCCCTAAGCCTCCTTTTGGGAGACATGTCCTACAAGGAGAAGTTCTTC,CASSSLSLLLGDMSYKEKFF
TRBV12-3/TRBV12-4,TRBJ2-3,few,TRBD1,TGTGCCAGCAGTCTGGGGACAGCAGATACGCAGTATTTT,CASSLGTADTQYF
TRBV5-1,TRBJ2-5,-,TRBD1,TGCGCCAGCAGCTTGGGCGCAGGGGGCGAGACCCAGTACTTC,CASSLGAGGETQYF
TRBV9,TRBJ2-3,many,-,TGTGCCAGCAGCCCCGGGGGCACAGATACGCAGTATTTT,CASSPGGTDTQYF
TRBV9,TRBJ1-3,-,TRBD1,TGTGCCAGCAGCGTGGGACAGACTATCCCTGGAAACACCATATATTTT,CASSVGQTIPGNTIYF
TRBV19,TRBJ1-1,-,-,TGTGCCAGTAGTATAGCGGGGGGGACAGCTTTCTTT,CASSIAGGTAFF
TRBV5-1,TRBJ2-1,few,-,TGCGCCATCAGCTTGGGCTCGACAGCGGGCAATGAGCAGGTCTTC,CAISLGSTAGNEQVF
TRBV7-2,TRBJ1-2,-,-,TGTGCCAGCAGCTTATCCCGGACCGTCGCGGGTGGCTACACCTTC,CASSLSRTVAGGYTF
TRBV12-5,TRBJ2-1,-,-,TGTGCTAGTGGTTTGGTATCGGTAATAGGGGCCGTCCCCTACAATGAGTATTGCTTC,CASGLVSVIGAVPYNEYCF
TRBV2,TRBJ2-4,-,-,TGTGCCAGCAACCCTTCTAACAAAAACAGTCAGTACTTC,CASNPSNKNSQYF